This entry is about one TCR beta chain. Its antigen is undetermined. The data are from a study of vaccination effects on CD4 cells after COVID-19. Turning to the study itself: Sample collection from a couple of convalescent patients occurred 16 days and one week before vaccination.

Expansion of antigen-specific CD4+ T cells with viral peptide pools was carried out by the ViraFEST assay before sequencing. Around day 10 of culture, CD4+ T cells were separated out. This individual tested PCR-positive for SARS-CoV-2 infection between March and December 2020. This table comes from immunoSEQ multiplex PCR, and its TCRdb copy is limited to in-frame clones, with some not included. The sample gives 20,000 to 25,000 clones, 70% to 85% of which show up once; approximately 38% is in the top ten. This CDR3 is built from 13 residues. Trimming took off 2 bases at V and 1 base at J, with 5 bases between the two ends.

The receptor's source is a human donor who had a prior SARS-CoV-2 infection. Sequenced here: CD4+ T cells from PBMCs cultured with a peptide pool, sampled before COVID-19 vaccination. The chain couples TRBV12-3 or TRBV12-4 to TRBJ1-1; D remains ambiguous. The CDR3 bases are TGTGCCAGCAGTTTATTTGGGAACACTGAAGCTTTCTTT. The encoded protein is CASSLFGNTEAFF.